These T cell receptor beta chains were read from a single sample in a study of response to subunit inactivated influenza vaccine. MiXCR, run by TCRdb on the RT-PCR reads, gives a single entry per CDR3 protein. Altogether 500,000 to 550,000 distinct CDR3 sequences are present, approximately 6.9% being singletons, with the ten largest covering under 15%. The sequencing here drew on PBMCs from blood, taken less than 30 months after vaccination. The receptors stem from a man in his fifties or sixties who received an inactivated influenza vaccine. The CDR3 runs from the conserved cysteine through the conserved F or W. The order of the fields is V gene, CDR3 length, D gene, J gene, clone size, CDR3 DNA, CDR3 protein. D genes are given only for firm matches. Only part of the rows carry a size: once, few, many, or a class if the clone is expanded.

v_call: TRBV5-6
cdr3_length: 20
d_call: TRBD2
j_call: TRBJ2-1
clone_size: -
cdr3_nt: TGTGCCAGCAGCTCCGGCCGACTAGCGGGAGGCTCTTTCTCCTACAATGAGCAGTTCTTC
cdr3_aa: CASSSGRLAGGSFSYNEQFF

v_call: TRBV6-5
cdr3_length: 13
d_call: TRBD1
j_call: TRBJ2-5
clone_size: -
cdr3_nt: TGTGCCAGCAGTTCGGGACAGGGGAGTACCCAGTACTTC
cdr3_aa: CASSSGQGSTQYF

v_call: TRBV25-1
cdr3_length: 14
d_call: -
j_call: TRBJ1-1
clone_size: many
cdr3_nt: TGTGCCAGCAGTCCTGAATATGAGGGCACTGAAGCTTTCTTT
cdr3_aa: CASSPEYEGTEAFF

v_call: TRBV4-1
cdr3_length: 15
d_call: TRBD2
j_call: TRBJ2-3
clone_size: few
cdr3_nt: TGCGCCAGCAGACGACTAGCGGGATGGTTAGATACGCAGTATTTT
cdr3_aa: CASRRLAGWLDTQYF

v_call: TRBV19
cdr3_length: 14
d_call: -
j_call: TRBJ2-7
clone_size: -
cdr3_nt: TGTGCCAGTAGTATTGGATGGGGTTCCTACGAGCAGTACTTC
cdr3_aa: CASSIGWGSYEQYF

v_call: TRBV24-1
cdr3_length: 15
d_call: TRBD1
j_call: TRBJ1-2
clone_size: few
cdr3_nt: TGTGCCACCAGTGATCCTTGGACAGGGGAATATGGCTACACCTTC
cdr3_aa: CATSDPWTGEYGYTF

v_call: TRBV7-2
cdr3_length: 14
d_call: TRBD1
j_call: TRBJ1-1
clone_size: few
cdr3_nt: TGTGCCAGCAGCTTATGGCAGGGGGACACTGAAGCTTTCTTT
cdr3_aa: CASSLWQGDTEAFF

v_call: TRBV28
cdr3_length: 16
d_call: -
j_call: TRBJ2-3
clone_size: many
cdr3_nt: TGTGCCAGCAGCCAACCAGGGGGGCGGGGCACAGATACGCAGTATTTT
cdr3_aa: CASSQPGGRGTDTQYF

v_call: TRBV2
cdr3_length: 14
d_call: -
j_call: TRBJ2-3
clone_size: many
cdr3_nt: TGTGCCAGCAGAGGACTATACCTCATGGATACGCAGTATTTT
cdr3_aa: CASRGLYLMDTQYF

v_call: TRBV3-1
cdr3_length: 15
d_call: TRBD2
j_call: TRBJ2-1
clone_size: many
cdr3_nt: TGTGCCAGCAGCCTAACTAGCGGGAGTTTTGATGAGCAGTTCTTC
cdr3_aa: CASSLTSGSFDEQFF

v_call: TRBV6-2/TRBV6-3
cdr3_length: 16
d_call: -
j_call: TRBJ2-7
clone_size: many
cdr3_nt: TGTGCCAGCAGTTACCCCCGCAGGGCTTTCTCCTACGAGCAGTACTTC
cdr3_aa: CASSYPRRAFSYEQYF

v_call: TRBV7-7
cdr3_length: 16
d_call: TRBD2
j_call: TRBJ2-2
clone_size: -
cdr3_nt: TGTGCCAGCAACGACGGACTAGCGTCGAACACCGGGGAGCTGTTTTTT
cdr3_aa: CASNDGLASNTGELFF

v_call: TRBV2
cdr3_length: 15
d_call: -
j_call: TRBJ2-7
clone_size: -
cdr3_nt: TGTGCCAGCAGTGTACGAGGGGGGTCAAGCTACGAGCAGTACTTC
cdr3_aa: CASSVRGGSSYEQYF

v_call: TRBV10-3
cdr3_length: 13
d_call: TRBD2
j_call: TRBJ2-1
clone_size: many
cdr3_nt: TGTGCCATCGGACTAGCGGGAACCAATGAGCAGTTCTTC
cdr3_aa: CAIGLAGTNEQFF

v_call: TRBV5-4
cdr3_length: 13
d_call: -
j_call: TRBJ2-1
clone_size: few
cdr3_nt: TGTGCCAGCAGCTTGGTAGGGACCCATGAGCAGTTCTTC
cdr3_aa: CASSLVGTHEQFF